This T cell receptor (beta chain) stems from a study of radiotherapy plus CTLA-4 blockade in lung cancer. Across the whole study: Disease control was seen in roughly 30% of patients, objective responses in roughly 17%. Study results and caveats: Tumor-derived TCR clones expanded in blood after radiotherapy plus ipilimumab. Early blood T cell clone changes and increased post-radiation serum interferon-beta were reportedly the strongest response predictors.

Produced via immunoSEQ multiplex PCR; TCRdb's table is partial and in-frame only. Of 50,000 to 65,000 clones listed, around 85% are singletons. Losses at the gene ends were 2 bases for V and 2 bases for J; bases not matched to a gene: 5. Germline V lookup: CDR1 SGHTA, CDR2 FQGNSA. The CDR3 contains 16 residues. Focal radiation plus CTLA-4 blockade with ipilimumab was given to patients with chemo-refractory metastatic non-small-cell lung cancer. Details on this clone: Its target is unknown.

This clonotype originated in a human donor with non-small cell lung cancer who had a complete response to radiotherapy plus ipilimumab. Sequencing used peripheral blood, obtained from a patient treated with radiotherapy plus ipilimumab. The chain joins TRBV7-2 to TRBJ1-5; 8 bases are a match to TRBD1. CDR3 in amino acids: CASSLRQGAGNQPQHF. The CDR3 DNA reads TGTGCCAGCAGCTTAAGGCAGGGGGCGGGCAATCAGCCCCAGCATTTT.